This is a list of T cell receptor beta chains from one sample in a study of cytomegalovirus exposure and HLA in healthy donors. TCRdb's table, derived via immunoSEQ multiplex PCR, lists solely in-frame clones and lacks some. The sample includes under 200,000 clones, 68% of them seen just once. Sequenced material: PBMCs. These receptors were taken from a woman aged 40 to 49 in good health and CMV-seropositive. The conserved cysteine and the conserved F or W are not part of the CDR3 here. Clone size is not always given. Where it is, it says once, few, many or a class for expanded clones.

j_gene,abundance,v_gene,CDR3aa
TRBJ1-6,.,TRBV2,ASSESGVGNSPLN
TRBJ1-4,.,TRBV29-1,SVGPLNEKLF
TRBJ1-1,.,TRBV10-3,AISDLSDRGNAEAF
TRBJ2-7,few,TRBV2,ASSSGYEQY
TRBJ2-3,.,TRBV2,ASSPIIAGEEADTQY
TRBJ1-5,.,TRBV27,ASSMDRNQPQH
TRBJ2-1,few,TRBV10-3,AISEPFSGSSYNEQF
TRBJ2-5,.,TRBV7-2,ASSQPGLASGTQY
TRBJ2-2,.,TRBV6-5,ASSWGRVCTGELF
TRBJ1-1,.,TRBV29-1,SVEGQGWAEAF
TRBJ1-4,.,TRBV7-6,ASSLGQGREKLF
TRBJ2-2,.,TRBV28,ASTMTANTGELF
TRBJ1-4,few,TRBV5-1,ASSRTGGDGEKLF
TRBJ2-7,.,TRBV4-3,ASSQDLDKTYEQY
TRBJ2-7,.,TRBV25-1,ASSDMGAWRYEQY
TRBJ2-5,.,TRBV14,ASSQDRVYQETQY
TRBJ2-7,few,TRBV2,ASGRSGFYEQY
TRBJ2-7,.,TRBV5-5,ASSLGEIYEQY
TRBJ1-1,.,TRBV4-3,ASSQEGQTNTEAF
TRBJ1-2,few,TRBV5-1,ASSVGTGGTGHGYT
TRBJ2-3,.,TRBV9,ASSSRQSTDTQY
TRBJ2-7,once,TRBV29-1,SVISSSPRDEQY
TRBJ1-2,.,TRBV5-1,ASSLLEAKANYGYT
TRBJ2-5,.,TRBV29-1,SGGVETQY
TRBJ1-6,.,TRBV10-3,AISGSTAGGNSPLH
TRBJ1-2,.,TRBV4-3,ASSPGGGSGFYGYT
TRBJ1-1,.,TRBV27,ASSLARTGEAF
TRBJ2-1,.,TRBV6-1,ASSGGTVGTYNEQF
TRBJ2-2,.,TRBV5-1,ASGEGANTGELF
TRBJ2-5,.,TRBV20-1,SAVEAMAQY
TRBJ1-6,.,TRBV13,ASSYNRGVYNSPLN
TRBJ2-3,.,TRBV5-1,ASSLAAATATDTQY
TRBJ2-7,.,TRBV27,ASSFTPGLEQY
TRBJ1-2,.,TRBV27,ASSLRTGANYGYP
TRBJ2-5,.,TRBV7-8,ASSLTGWEQETQY
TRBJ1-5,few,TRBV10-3,AISEFEGRNQPQH